One T cell receptor beta chain is described in this entry. What it binds is not known. Sequencing used immunoSEQ multiplex PCR; TCRdb keeps in-frame clones, though not all of them. Among around 240,000 clones listed, 90% were seen once. Trimming removed 3 bases at V and 4 bases at J, with 10 bases between. There are 13 residues in the CDR3. CDR1 is MNHEY, CDR2 SMNVEV, per germline (reference sequence). The entry originates in a study of cytomegalovirus exposure and HLA in healthy donors. Study-wide points: The listing of roughly 160 TCR beta chains classed them as cytomegalovirus-associated. One later analysis, an examination of the 120 or so validation repertoires, found that first-cohort TCR clusters tended to co-occur in them. Reportedly, cytomegalovirus status was diagnosed with high sensitivity and specificity.

The sequencing input was PBMCs. The chain has TRBV27 and TRBJ2-7; possible D gene TRBD2, 5 bases. The clonotype comes from a woman under 30 in good health and CMV-seronegative. CDR3 DNA: TGTGCCAGCAGTTTGGGTAGCGCGTACGAGCAGTACTTC. The encoded protein is CASSLGSAYEQYF.